Sequencing of this T cell receptor beta chain was carried out in a study of cytomegalovirus exposure and HLA in healthy donors. General study findings and limits: Donor immune exposure was known only as CMV serostatus. Later analysis found that TCR beta chains associated with HLA were more clonally expanded than other, equally common chains.

Both 60 Vbeta primers and 13 Jbeta primers went into the PCR. Clones were sequenced by immunoSEQ multiplex PCR, and TCRdb holds only the in-frame ones, with some missing. The sample lists about 150,000 clones; roughly 80% were seen once. The CDR3 is 17 amino acids. J was trimmed by 5 bases and V by 3 bases; bases with no gene match: 8. Germline CDR1 SGHVS, CDR2 FNYEAQ. Remarks on this clone: Its antigen is unidentified.

Sample: PBMCs. This chain uses TRBV7-6 with TRBJ2-3, with 13 bases that match TRBD2. The TCR sequence derives from a boy between 2 and 15 years old in good health and CMV-seronegative. CDR3 sequence: CASSLEGLAGRVDTQYF. In DNA form, the CDR3 reads TGTGCCAGCAGCTTGGAGGGACTAGCGGGAAGAGTAGATACGCAGTATTTT.